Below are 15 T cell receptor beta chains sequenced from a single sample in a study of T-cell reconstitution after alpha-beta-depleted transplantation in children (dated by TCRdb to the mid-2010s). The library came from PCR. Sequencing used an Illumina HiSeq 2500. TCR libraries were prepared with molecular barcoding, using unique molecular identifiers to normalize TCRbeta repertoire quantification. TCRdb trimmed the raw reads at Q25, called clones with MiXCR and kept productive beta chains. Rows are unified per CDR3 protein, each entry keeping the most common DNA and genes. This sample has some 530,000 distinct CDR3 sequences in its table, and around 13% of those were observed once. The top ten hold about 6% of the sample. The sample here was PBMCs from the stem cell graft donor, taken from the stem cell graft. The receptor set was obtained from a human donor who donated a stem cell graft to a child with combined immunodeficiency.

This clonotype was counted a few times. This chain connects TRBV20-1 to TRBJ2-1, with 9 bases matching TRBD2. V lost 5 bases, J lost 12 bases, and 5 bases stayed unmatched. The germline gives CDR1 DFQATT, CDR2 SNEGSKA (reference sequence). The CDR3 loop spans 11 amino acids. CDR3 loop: CSAFSGSAQFF. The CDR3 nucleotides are TGCAGTGCTTTTAGCGGGAGTGCGCAGTTCTTC.

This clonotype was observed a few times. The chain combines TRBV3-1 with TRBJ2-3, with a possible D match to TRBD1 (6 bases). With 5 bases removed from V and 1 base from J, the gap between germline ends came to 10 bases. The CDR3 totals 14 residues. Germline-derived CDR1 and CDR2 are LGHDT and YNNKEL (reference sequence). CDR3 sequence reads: CASSVGAGTDTQYF. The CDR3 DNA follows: TGTGCCAGCAGCGTGGGGGCCGGCACAGATACGCAGTATTTT.

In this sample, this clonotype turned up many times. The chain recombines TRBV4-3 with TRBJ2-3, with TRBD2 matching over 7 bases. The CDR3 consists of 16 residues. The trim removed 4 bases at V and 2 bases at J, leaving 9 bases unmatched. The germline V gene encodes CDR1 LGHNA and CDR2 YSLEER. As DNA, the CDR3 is TGCGCCAGCAGCCTACAGTCAGGGACTAACACAGATACGCAGTATTTT. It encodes CASSLQSGTNTDTQYF.

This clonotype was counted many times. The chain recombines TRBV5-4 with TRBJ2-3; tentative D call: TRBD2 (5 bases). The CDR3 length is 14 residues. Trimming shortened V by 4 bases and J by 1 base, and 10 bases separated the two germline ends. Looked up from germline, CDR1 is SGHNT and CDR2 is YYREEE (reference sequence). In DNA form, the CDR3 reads TGTGCCAGCAGCCCCGGGGTTCGCACAGATACGCAGTATTTT. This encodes CASSPGVRTDTQYF.

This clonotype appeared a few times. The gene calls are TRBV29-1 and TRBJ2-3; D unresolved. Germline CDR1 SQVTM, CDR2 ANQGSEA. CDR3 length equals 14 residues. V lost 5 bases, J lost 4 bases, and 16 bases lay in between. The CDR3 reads CSVTRRQDADTQYF. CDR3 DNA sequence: TGCAGCGTTACCCGAAGGCAGGATGCAGATACGCAGTATTTT.

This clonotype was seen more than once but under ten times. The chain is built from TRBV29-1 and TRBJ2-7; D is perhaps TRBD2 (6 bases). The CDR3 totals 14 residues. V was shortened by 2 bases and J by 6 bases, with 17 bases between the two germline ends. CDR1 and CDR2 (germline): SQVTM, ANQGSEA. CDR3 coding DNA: TGCAGCGTTGAAAATCCCTCCGTCGGGGGCGAGCAGTACTTC. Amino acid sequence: CSVENPSVGGEQYF.

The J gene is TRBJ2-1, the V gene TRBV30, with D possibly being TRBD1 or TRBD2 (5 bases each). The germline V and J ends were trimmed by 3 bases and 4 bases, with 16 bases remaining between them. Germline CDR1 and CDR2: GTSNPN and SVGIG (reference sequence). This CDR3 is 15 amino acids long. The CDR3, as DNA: TGTGCCTGGAGCCCACTAGGGACCGAGTACAATGAGCAGTTCTTC. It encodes CAWSPLGTEYNEQFF.

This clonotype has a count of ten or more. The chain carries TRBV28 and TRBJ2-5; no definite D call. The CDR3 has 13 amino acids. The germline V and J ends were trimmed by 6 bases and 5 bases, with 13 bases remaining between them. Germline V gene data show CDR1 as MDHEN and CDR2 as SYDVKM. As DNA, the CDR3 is TGTGCCAGCAGGGGGTCTACCCAGGAGACCCAGTACTTC. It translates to CASRGSTQETQYF.

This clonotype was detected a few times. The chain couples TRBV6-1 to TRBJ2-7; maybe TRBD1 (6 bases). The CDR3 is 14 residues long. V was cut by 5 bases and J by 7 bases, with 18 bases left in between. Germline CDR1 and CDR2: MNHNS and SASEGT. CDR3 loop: CASSLGGSTREQYF. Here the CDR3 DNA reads TGTGCCAGCAGTCTTGGGGGCTCTACGAGAGAGCAGTACTTC.

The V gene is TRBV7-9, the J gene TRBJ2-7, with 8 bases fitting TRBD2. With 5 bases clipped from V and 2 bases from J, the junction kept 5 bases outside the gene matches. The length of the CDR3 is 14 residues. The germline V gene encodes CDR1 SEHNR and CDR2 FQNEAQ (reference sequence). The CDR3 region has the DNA TGTGCCAGCAGCCGGGGGGGCCTGGCCTACGAGCAGTACTTC. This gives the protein CASSRGGLAYEQYF.

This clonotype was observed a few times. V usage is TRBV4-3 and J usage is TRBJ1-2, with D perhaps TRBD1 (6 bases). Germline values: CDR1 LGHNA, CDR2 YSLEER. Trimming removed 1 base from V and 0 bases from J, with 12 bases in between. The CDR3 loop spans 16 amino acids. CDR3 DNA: TGCGCCAGCAGCCAAGTGGGACATGCAACTAACTATGGCTACACCTTC. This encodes CASSQVGHATNYGYTF.

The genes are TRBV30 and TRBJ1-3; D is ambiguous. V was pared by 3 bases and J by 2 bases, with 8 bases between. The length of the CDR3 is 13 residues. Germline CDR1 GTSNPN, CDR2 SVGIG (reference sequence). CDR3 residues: CAWRTAAGNTIYF. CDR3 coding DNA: TGTGCCTGGAGGACCGCCGCTGGAAACACCATATATTTT.

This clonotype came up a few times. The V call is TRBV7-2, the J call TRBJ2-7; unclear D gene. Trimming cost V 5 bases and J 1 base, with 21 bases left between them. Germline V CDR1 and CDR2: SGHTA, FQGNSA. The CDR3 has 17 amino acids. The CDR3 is CASSEPLNERASYEQYF. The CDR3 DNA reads TGTGCCAGCAGCGAACCCCTTAACGAGCGCGCTTCCTACGAGCAGTACTTC.

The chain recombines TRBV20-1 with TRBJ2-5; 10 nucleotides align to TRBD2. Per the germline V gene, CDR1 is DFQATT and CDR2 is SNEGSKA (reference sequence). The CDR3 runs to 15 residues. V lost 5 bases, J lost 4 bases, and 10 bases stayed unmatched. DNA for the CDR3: TGCAGTGCTCCGGGACTAGCGCTGAGGAGAGAGACCCAGTACTTC. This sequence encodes CSAPGLALRRETQYF.

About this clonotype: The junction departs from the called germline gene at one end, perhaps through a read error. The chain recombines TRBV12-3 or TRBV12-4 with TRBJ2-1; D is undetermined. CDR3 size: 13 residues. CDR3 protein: CASSLTGYNEHFF. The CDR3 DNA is TGTGCCAGCAGTTTGACTGGGTACAATGAGCATTTCTTC.